The 5 T cell receptor beta chains presented below share a single source sample, sequenced in a study of blood T cell repertoires in COVID-19. Method: immunoSEQ multiplex PCR; TCRdb's copy keeps in-frame clones and lacks some. The sample includes a few hundred thousand clones, less than 90% of them seen just once. Sequenced material: PBMCs or T cells enriched from blood (not recorded which). These receptor sequences come from a woman aged 25 to 39 who had recovered from COVID-19.

This chain connects TRBV18 to TRBJ1-2, with D tentatively TRBD1 (6 bases). This CDR3 is built from 16 residues. V lost 2 bases to trimming and J lost 0 bases, with 13 bases between them. The germline V gene encodes CDR1 KGHSH and CDR2 LQKENI. The CDR3 nucleotides read TGTGCCAGCTCACCATTTTGGGACATAGCTAACTATGGCTACACCTTC. Amino acids: CASSPFWDIANYGYTF.

The rearrangement uses TRBV6-6 and TRBJ1-3; D unresolved. Germline V gene lookup returns CDR1 MNHNY and CDR2 SVGAGI (reference sequence). CDR3 length: 13 residues. Trimming removed 6 bases from V and 4 bases from J, with 10 bases in between. The CDR3 is CASSPREGNTIYF. CDR3 nucleotides: TGTGCCAGCAGCCCCCGGGAGGGAAACACCATATATTTT.

This rearrangement joins TRBV21-1 to TRBJ2-7; the table calls TRBD2, which could not be checked here. TRBV21-1 is a recognized pseudogene. There are 15 residues in the CDR3. The CDR3 sequence: CASSKNPGLNYEQYF. The CDR3 coding sequence is TGTGCCAGCAGCAAGAACCCGGGACTTAACTACGAGCAGTACTTC.

J is TRBJ2-5 and V is TRBV7-9; unclear D gene. Trimming removed 2 bases from V and 2 bases from J, with 9 bases in between. This CDR3 has 14 amino acids. Germline CDR1 and CDR2: SEHNR and FQNEAQ (reference sequence). DNA of the CDR3: TGTGCCAGCAGCTTATCTCAGTTGCAAGAGACCCAGTACTTC. This translates into CASSLSQLQETQYF. Full variable domain (outside the CDR3, taken from reference TRBV7-9 and TRBJ2-5): DTGVSQNPRHKITKRGQNVTFRCDPISEHNRLYWYRQTLGQGPEFLTYFQNEAQLEKSRLLSDRFSAERPKGSFSTLEIQRTEQGDSAMYLCASSLSQLQETQYFGPGTRLLVL.

The V call is TRBV19, the J call TRBJ2-7; the D is unclear. The V end lost 3 bases, the J end lost 0 bases, and 6 bases lay between the germline ends. The CDR3 covers 13 residues. CDR1 is LNHDA and CDR2 is SQIVND in the germline V gene (reference sequence). The CDR3 DNA sequence: TGTGCCAGTAGTATTAAAATCTCCTACGAGCAGTACTTC. Translation: CASSIKISYEQYF.